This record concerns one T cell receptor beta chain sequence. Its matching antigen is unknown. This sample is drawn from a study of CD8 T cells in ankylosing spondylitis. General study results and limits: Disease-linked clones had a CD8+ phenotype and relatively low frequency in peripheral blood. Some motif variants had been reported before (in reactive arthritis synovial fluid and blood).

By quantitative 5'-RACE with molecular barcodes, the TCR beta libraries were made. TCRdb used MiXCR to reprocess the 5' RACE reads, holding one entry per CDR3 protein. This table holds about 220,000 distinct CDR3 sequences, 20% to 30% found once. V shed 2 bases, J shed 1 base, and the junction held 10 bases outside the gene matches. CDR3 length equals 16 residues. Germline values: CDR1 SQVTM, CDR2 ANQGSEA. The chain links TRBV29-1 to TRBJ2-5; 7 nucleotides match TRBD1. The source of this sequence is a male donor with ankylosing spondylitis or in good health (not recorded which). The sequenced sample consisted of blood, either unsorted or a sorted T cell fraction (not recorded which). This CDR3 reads CSVENRGDVLQETQYF. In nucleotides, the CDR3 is TGCAGCGTTGAAAACAGGGGAGACGTGCTCCAAGAGACCCAGTACTTC.